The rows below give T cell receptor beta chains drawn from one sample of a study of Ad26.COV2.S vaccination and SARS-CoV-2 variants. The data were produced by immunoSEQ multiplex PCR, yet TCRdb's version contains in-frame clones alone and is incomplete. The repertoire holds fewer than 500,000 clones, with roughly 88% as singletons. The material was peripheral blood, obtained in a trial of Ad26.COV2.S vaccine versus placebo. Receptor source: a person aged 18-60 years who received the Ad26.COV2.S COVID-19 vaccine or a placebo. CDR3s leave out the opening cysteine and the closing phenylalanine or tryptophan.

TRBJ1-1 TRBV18 ASSPAVTPNTEAF
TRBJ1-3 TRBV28 ASSPLQGMSSGNTIY
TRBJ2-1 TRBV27 ASSLYATSGTNEQF
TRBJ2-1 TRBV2 ASSEPYNEQF
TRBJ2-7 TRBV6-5 ASRALTDPYEQY
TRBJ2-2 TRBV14 ASSQDLRTSRNTGELF
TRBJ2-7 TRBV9 ASSVGGQGSYEQY
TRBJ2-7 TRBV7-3 ASSIGRNYEQY
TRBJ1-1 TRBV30 AWSVRLPGDTEAF
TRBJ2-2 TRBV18 ASSPSLGDPGQANTGELF
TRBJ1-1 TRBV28 GSLRPNTEAF